A single T cell receptor beta chain is shown here with its context. Its antigen is unidentified. This specimen comes from a study of cytomegalovirus exposure and HLA in healthy donors. Study details: The same platform as the roughly 700 first-cohort repertoires was used for the 90 to 150 validation repertoires, a later analysis reported.

Here immunoSEQ multiplex PCR was the method, and the copy in TCRdb shows in-frame clones only, minus some. This sample has 60,000 or so clones; under 95% occur once, and the top ten carry approximately 1.1%. Findings of the study overall: The authors listed over 150 TCR beta chains as cytomegalovirus-associated.

CDR1 is MNHEY, CDR2 SVGAGI, per germline. The J segment lost 0 bases and the V segment lost 3 bases, leaving 1 base of the junction unmatched. CDR3 length: 16 residues. The genes are TRBV6-5 and TRBJ2-6; 8 nucleotides match TRBD2. The receptor was isolated from a man between 18 and 29 years old in good health and CMV-seronegative. Sequencing used PBMCs. The CDR3 DNA follows: TGTGCCAGCAGTTATCGGGAGGGCTCTGGGGCCAACGTCCTGACTTTC. This translates into CASSYREGSGANVLTF.